This T cell receptor (beta chain) was profiled in a study of untreated major depressive disorder. As for this clone: Its antigen is unidentified.

Study results and limitations: Only three preselected Vbeta families were compared in sequencing.

The assay was immunoSEQ multiplex PCR, and TCRdb's table has in-frame clones only and misses some. The sample carries 10,000 to 15,000 clones, 85% to 95% recorded once. The clonotype originates from a woman in her twenties or thirties with major depressive disorder. Sequencing input: CD4+ T cells from PBMCs.

The CDR3 loop is CASSLGPSTDTQYF. CDR3 DNA: TGTGCCAGCAGCTTAGGCCCTAGCACAGATACGCAGTATTTT. The chain has TRBV5-6 and TRBJ2-3; the D is unclear. Trimming cost V 2 bases and J 0 bases, with 7 bases left between them. Germline loops: CDR1 SGHDT, CDR2 YYEEEE. The CDR3 spans 14 residues. The full variable domain, completed using reference TRBV5-6 and TRBJ2-3, is DAGVTQSPTHLIKTRGQQVTLRCSPKSGHDTVSWYQQALGQGPQFIFQYYEEEERQRGNFPDRFSGHQFPNYSSELNVNALLLGDSALYLCASSLGPSTDTQYFGPGTRLTVL.